The rows below give T cell receptor beta chains drawn from one sample of a study of blood T cell repertoires in COVID-19. TCRdb's table, derived via immunoSEQ multiplex PCR, lists solely in-frame clones and lacks some. The data show 140,000 to 150,000 clones, roughly 84% seen once. Sequencing was carried out using peripheral blood. Receptor source: a human donor in a cohort sampled during active COVID-19. Both conserved end residues are part of each CDR3. A D gene is named only where the DNA matches it firmly. Rows may omit the clone size; those that give it use once, few, many or a size class.

V gene,clone size,D gene,J gene,CDR3 DNA,CDR3 protein
TRBV4-3,-,-,TRBJ1-2,TGCGCCAGCAGCCAAGATTCTGGGGGGGCGCGGGGCTACACCTTC,CASSQDSGGARGYTF
TRBV2,-,-,TRBJ2-2,TGTGCCAGCAGTGAAAGGGGATCCGCGAACACCGGGGAGCTGTTTTTT,CASSERGSANTGELFF
TRBV3-1/TRBV3-2,-,-,TRBJ1-2,TGTGCCAGCAGCCAAGAGGAGGGGAACTATGGCTACACCTTC,CASSQEEGNYGYTF
TRBV7-2,many,-,TRBJ2-1,TGTGCCAGCAGCTTAGCGGGTGTGGGAGGTGCTACCAATGAGCAGTTCTTC,CASSLAGVGGATNEQFF
TRBV3-1/TRBV3-2,-,-,TRBJ2-2,TGTGCCAGCAGCCAAGGGACAACGAACACCGGGGAGCTGTTTTTT,CASSQGTTNTGELFF
TRBV6-5,-,TRBD1,TRBJ1-2,TGTGCCAGCAGTTGGACAGGGACTGGCTACACCTTC,CASSWTGTGYTF
TRBV10-2,-,TRBD2,TRBJ2-1,TGCGCCAGCACCCTAGCGGGGGGAGGAGGAAATGAGCAGTTCTTC,CASTLAGGGGNEQFF
TRBV5-1,-,-,TRBJ2-5,TGCGCCAGCAGCCAGGGGACCCAAGAGACCCAGTACTTC,CASSQGTQETQYF
TRBV10-3,-,TRBD1,TRBJ1-1,TGTGCCATCAGTGACACAGGGGGAGTCACTGAAGCTTTCTTT,CAISDTGGVTEAFF
TRBV6-2/TRBV6-3,-,-,TRBJ2-7,TGTGCCAGCAGTTTGTCCGGGGGTGGCTACGAGCAGTACTTC,CASSLSGGGYEQYF
TRBV6-2/TRBV6-3,many,-,TRBJ2-3,TGTGCCAGCAGCCCCTGGGCTGCAGATACGCAGTATTTT,CASSPWAADTQYF
TRBV7-2,-,-,TRBJ1-2,TGTGCCAGCAGCCTGGGTGTCTCGGGTCGAGACGGCTACACCTTC,CASSLGVSGRDGYTF
TRBV9,-,TRBD2,TRBJ2-1,TGTGCCAGCAGCGTAGGTTCGCTAGCGGGAAATGAGCAGTTCTTC,CASSVGSLAGNEQFF
TRBV11-3,-,-,TRBJ1-2,TGTGCCAGCAGCTCTGGGACAAACTATGGCTACACCTTC,CASSSGTNYGYTF
TRBV7-2,-,TRBD1,TRBJ1-1,TGTGCCAGCAGCTCCAGGGGGCAAGGCACTGAAGCTTTCTTT,CASSSRGQGTEAFF
TRBV12-5,-,TRBD1,TRBJ2-5,TGTGCTAGTGGCCTCCGGGACAGTCAAGAGACCCAGTACTTC,CASGLRDSQETQYF